This T cell receptor (beta chain) was sequenced in a study of OX40 agonist ivuxolimab in advanced cancers. Data came from immunoSEQ multiplex PCR; TCRdb stores just in-frame clones and leaves some out. The sample consists of more than 60,000 clones, 86% of them appearing once. Overall study results and limits: Blood T cells, both CD4+ and CD8+, expanded clonally by week 6 at 0.1 to 3.0 mg/kg. There were, on average, more expanded clones in CD8+ T cells than in CD4+. Clonal expansion was among the lowest in partial responders at 0.1-3.0 mg/kg, especially CD8+.

This clone was seen just once. Its matching antigen is unknown. The CDR3 totals 15 residues. Per germline, CDR1 MGHRA and CDR2 YSYEKL. The V gene end was trimmed by 3 bases and the J gene end by 2 bases; junction bases not matched to a gene: 6. The clonotype originates from an adult with an advanced solid tumor such as melanoma, head and neck, liver or kidney cancer. V is TRBV4-1 and J is TRBJ2-7; 8 nucleotides align to TRBD2. Sequenced material: CD4+ or CD8+ T cells sorted from blood, taken in a trial of the OX40 agonist ivuxolimab. CDR3 sequence (DNA): TGCGCCAGCAGCCATCCTTTAGCGGGAACCTACGAGCAGTACTTC. This gives the protein CASSHPLAGTYEQYF.